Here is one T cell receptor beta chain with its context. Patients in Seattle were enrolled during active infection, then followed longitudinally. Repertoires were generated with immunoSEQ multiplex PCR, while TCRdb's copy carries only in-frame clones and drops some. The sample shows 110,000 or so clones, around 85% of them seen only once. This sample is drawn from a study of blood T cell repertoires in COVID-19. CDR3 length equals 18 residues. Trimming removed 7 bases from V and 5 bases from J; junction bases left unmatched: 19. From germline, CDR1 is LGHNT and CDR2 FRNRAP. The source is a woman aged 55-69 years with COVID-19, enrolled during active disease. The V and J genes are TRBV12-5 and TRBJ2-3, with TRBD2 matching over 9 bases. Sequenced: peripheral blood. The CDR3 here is CASAPRQASGAGGDTQYF. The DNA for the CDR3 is TGTGCTAGTGCCCCGAGGCAGGCTAGCGGGGCAGGTGGAGATACGCAGTATTTT.